This TCR beta chain emerged from a study of PD-L1 blockade in urothelial cancer (dated by TCRdb to between 2016 and 2019). About the study as a whole: All patients started therapy in about 2014 and received atezolizumab 1,200 mg intravenously every 3 weeks. About 85% of the 29 patients were males with bladder-origin urothelial cancer, and about 65% of the roughly 30 reported a prior smoking history. An ECOG performance status of 0 or 1 was recorded for the patients, and 0 to 3 prior chemotherapy regimens had been received by the patients. Blood samples were analyzed 3 weeks after the start of treatment (second dose) and 6 weeks after the start of treatment. A median of about 150,000 T cells and 65,000 to 90,000 unique TCRs was obtained from blood samples, and a median clonality of approximately 0.08 was observed. An exploratory multi-omic analysis was conducted of the somatic, immune and clinical correlates of response to PD-L1 blockade with atezolizumab in urothelial cancer. Pretreatment tumor samples, along with matched peripheral blood collected serially before and after atezolizumab treatment, underwent TCR sequencing. Durable clinical benefit meant progression-free survival longer than 6 months, and TCR features were also tested against progression-free and overall survival. In the same patients, pretreatment tumors underwent whole exome sequencing and RNA sequencing in addition to TCR sequencing. Under ten patients achieved durable clinical benefit and approximately 20 did not. Pretreatment blood TCR-seq was available for 27 to 30 patients, at least one posttreatment blood collection was obtained for some 24 patients, and tumor TCR-seq was available for some 24 patients. The full study reports these points: Patients with durable benefit showed greater expansion of tumor-associated TCR clones in peripheral blood 3 weeks after starting treatment (n ≈ 21, p = 0.022). Because the sample size was small (n ≈ 28) and many of the analyses were exploratory, the results are meant to be hypothesis-generating. A pretreatment peripheral blood TCR clonality below the median was linked to improved progression-free and overall survival.

V loses 2 bases of germline sequence and J loses 7 bases, and the interval between the two ends is 18 bases. There are 16 amino acids in the CDR3, from cysteine to phenylalanine inclusive. Here the CDR3 DNA is all that survives: 48 bases in frame from base 1. CDR1 and CDR2 are read off the germline V gene as MNHNS and SASEGT. Synthetic TCR analog templates were spiked into each PCR so that absolute template abundance could be estimated from read counts. Using the immunoSEQ assay, TCRbeta CDR3 regions were amplified from genomic DNA with bias-controlled V and J gene primers. Sequencing of rearranged TCRbeta segments was done at approximately 20X coverage. The study's processing was this. Sequencing errors were corrected by clustering, and CDR3s were annotated against IMGT so that V, D and J genes could be assigned. Downstream analyses used only productive TCRbeta rearrangements and left out out-of-frame or stop-codon sequences. Clonality was computed as one minus Shannon entropy normalized by the log of the number of unique productive sequences. Fisher's exact test with Benjamini-Hochberg correction, using a cutoff of adjusted p below 0.01, was how clones that differed between time points or between blood and tumor were identified. In TCRdb, the immuneACCESS table is reduced to in-frame sequences with V and J assigned. These tables do not hold every clone; where another copy was compared, an unresolved V gene accounts for under half, and the others remain unexplained. The V and J calls and the clone size are those of that table, but D and trimming were determined from the DNA. Here the sample has 50,000 to 70,000 clones; roughly four fifths occur a single time. The top ten clones comprise 1.6% of the sample.

What this sample's time point label stands for: pretreatment peripheral blood. A total of approximately 27 patients with locally advanced or metastatic urothelial carcinoma, treated at Memorial Sloan Kettering on a trial protocol, made up the cohort. Peripheral blood mononuclear cells were collected pretreatment and during treatment, with between 1 and 8 total time points obtained per patient. The Qiagen DNeasy Blood extraction kit was used to purify genomic DNA from total PBMCs and from tumor samples. Collected pretreatment and during treatment, PBMCs were isolated and stored as previously described. For this clone: The specificity of this receptor is unknown. There are no base qualities to consult, and no much larger clone falls within one base.

The chain uses TRBV6-1 and TRBJ1-5; the D gene identity is not certain. The sequence was obtained from a man between 65 and 85 years old with urothelial cancer. This material consisted of PBMCs, taken around atezolizumab (anti-PD-L1) treatment. The DNA sequence is as follows: TGTGCCAGCAGTGAAACGCCAAAGGCTAGAGGACAGCCCCAGCATTTT. Its protein product is CASSETPKARGQPQHF.